The next 17 T cell receptor beta chains were all read from a single sample in a study of blood T cell repertoires in COVID-19. The repertoire was sequenced with immunoSEQ multiplex PCR; TCRdb's copy has only in-frame clones and lacks some. The table shows approximately 250,000 clones, with about 84% occurring only once. Sequenced input: peripheral blood. The receptors derive from an elderly woman with COVID-19, enrolled during active disease.

The genes are TRBV5-1 and TRBJ2-1; 11 nucleotides line up with TRBD2. The CDR3 consists of 15 residues. Germline assignment: CDR1 SGHRS and CDR2 YFSETQ. Losses at the gene ends were 2 bases for V and 7 bases for J; bases not matched to a gene: 5. In nucleotides, the CDR3 is TGCGCCAGCAGCTTTAGCGGGGGGGCAGGTAATGAGCAGTTCTTC. Translation: CASSFSGGAGNEQFF.

This chain joins TRBV2 and TRBJ2-1, with 12 bases fitting TRBD2. The CDR3 contains 15 residues. V shed 4 bases and J 7 bases; nucleotides not matched to a gene: 5. Germline V gives CDR1 SNHLY, CDR2 FYNNEI. This CDR3 is CASSGTSGAENEQFF. The CDR3 DNA reads TGTGCCAGCAGTGGGACTAGCGGGGCTGAAAATGAGCAGTTCTTC.

The V and J genes are TRBV2 and TRBJ2-2, with D possibly TRBD2 on 5 matching bases. V gave up 6 bases and J gave up 0 bases, with 5 bases separating them. CDR1 and CDR2 from the germline V gene are SNHLY and FYNNEI. The CDR3 is made up of 13 amino acids. The CDR3, as DNA: TGTGCCAGCAGACTAGCGAACACCGGGGAGCTGTTTTTT. Its protein product is CASRLANTGELFF.

This clone was detected once. The V gene is TRBV7-3, the J gene TRBJ2-2; D remains ambiguous. Trimming pared 6 bases from V and 3 bases from J, leaving 11 bases between. Germline V gene lookup returns CDR1 SGHTA and CDR2 FQGTGA. The CDR3 spans 14 residues. The CDR3: CASRAQMYTGELFF. The CDR3 coding sequence is TGTGCCAGCAGGGCCCAAATGTACACCGGGGAGCTGTTTTTT.

This sequence joins TRBV4-1 and TRBJ2-2; 8 bases are shared with TRBD1. Per germline, CDR1 MGHRA and CDR2 YSYEKL. V gave up 6 bases and J gave up 7 bases; unmatched junction bases: 4. The CDR3 contains 13 residues. The CDR3 loop is CASRSQGVGELFF. The CDR3 bases are TGCGCCAGCAGATCACAGGGGGTCGGGGAGCTGTTTTTT.

The chain uses TRBV9 and TRBJ2-5; D not certain. The germline V and J ends were trimmed by 0 bases and 2 bases, with 14 bases remaining between them. The CDR3 consists of 16 residues. CDR1 and CDR2 (germline): SGDLS, YYNGEE. The CDR3 nucleotides read TGTGCCAGCAGCGTAGGGTACGGAGCGATTCAAGAGACCCAGTACTTC. Its protein product is CASSVGYGAIQETQYF.

The V call is TRBV2, the J call TRBJ2-7; D is unresolved. The germline CDR1 and CDR2 sequences are SNHLY and FYNNEI. The CDR3 length is 14 residues. V was cut by 7 bases and J by 3 bases, with 16 bases left in between. CDR3 nucleotides: TGTGCCAGCACCGCGCCACAGATTCTCTACGAGCAGTACTTC. Translation: CASTAPQILYEQYF.

This sequence joins TRBV2 and TRBJ1-6; D gene unclear. The germline V gene has CDR1 SNHLY and CDR2 FYNNEI. This CDR3 comprises 13 residues. V shed 7 bases and J shed 5 bases, with 9 bases lying between them. The CDR3 coding sequence is TGTGCCAGCATGGCAGGCCATAATTCACCCCTCCACTTT. Protein sequence: CASMAGHNSPLHF.

This clone appeared a single time. The CDR3 protein is CASSQVNRVDEQFF. For the CDR3, the DNA is TGTGCCAGCAGCCAAGTGAACAGGGTTGATGAGCAGTTCTTC. The chain recombines TRBV3-1 (or the pseudogene TRBV3-2) with TRBJ2-1; D possibly corresponds to TRBD1 (6 bases). The CDR3 length is 14 residues. Germline V CDR1 and CDR2: LGHDT, YNNKEL (reference sequence). Trimming left V 1 base short and J 8 bases short, with 12 bases between.

The rearrangement links TRBV5-6 to TRBJ1-2; 10 nucleotides line up with TRBD1. The germline V gene has CDR1 SGHDT and CDR2 YYEEEE. The CDR3 runs 14 residues. The V segment lost 3 bases and the J segment 7 bases; nucleotides outside the gene matches: 6. The CDR3 loop reads CASSSTGGNFGYTF. CDR3 nucleotides: TGTGCCAGCAGCTCGACAGGGGGCAATTTTGGCTACACCTTC.

The chain recombines TRBV11-2 with TRBJ1-2, with D hard to call. Germline V gene data show CDR1 as SGHAT and CDR2 as FQNNGV. The V gene lost 4 bases and the J gene lost 5 bases, with 8 bases spanning the gap. CDR3 length: 12 residues. DNA of the CDR3: TGTGCCAGCAGCTCTCCGGAGTATGGCTACACCTTC. It is translated as CASSSPEYGYTF.

The chain links TRBV27 to TRBJ1-2, with 7 bases identical to TRBD1. The trim removed 6 bases at V and 7 bases at J, leaving 11 bases unmatched. The CDR3 is 14 amino acids. Germline CDR1 MNHEY, CDR2 SMNVEV (reference sequence). CDR3 sequence reads: CASSRLQTGAGYTF. In DNA form, the CDR3 reads TGTGCCAGCAGCCGGCTTCAAACAGGGGCTGGCTACACCTTC.

V gene TRBV7-2 combines with J gene TRBJ2-1; tentative D call: TRBD1 (7 bases). Trimming took 3 bases from V and 0 from J, leaving 9 bases between them. This CDR3 has 15 residues. Germline V CDR1 and CDR2: SGHTA, FQGNSA. The CDR3 here is CASSFQGGSYNEQFF. CDR3 sequence (DNA): TGTGCCAGCAGCTTCCAGGGGGGCTCCTACAATGAGCAGTTCTTC.

This sequence joins TRBV20-1 and TRBJ2-2; no definite D call. V dropped 3 bases and J dropped 7 bases, with 6 bases sitting between them. Germline values: CDR1 DFQATT, CDR2 SNEGSKA (reference sequence). The CDR3 totals 11 residues. CDR3 nucleotide sequence: TGCAGTGCTAGTCTCGTCGGGGAGCTGTTTTTT. Residues: CSASLVGELFF.

This clone came up once. The chain recombines TRBV2 with TRBJ1-5, with a weak D call TRBD1 (5 bases). CDR1 and CDR2 (germline): SNHLY, FYNNEI. Trimming stripped 8 bases from V and 3 bases from J, with 17 bases between. This CDR3 is built from 15 residues. The DNA for the CDR3 is TGTGCCAGCGAAATGGCCGCAGGGTACAATCAGCCCCAGCATTTT. This gives the protein CASEMAAGYNQPQHF.

The rearrangement uses TRBV19 and TRBJ2-6; 10 nucleotides agree with TRBD1. V shed 5 bases, J shed 1 base, and the junction held 2 bases outside the gene matches. In germline, CDR1 is LNHDA, CDR2 SQIVND (reference sequence). The CDR3 runs to 16 residues. CDR3 amino acids: CASSADRGSGANVLTF. The CDR3 coding sequence is TGTGCCAGTAGTGCGGACAGGGGGTCTGGGGCCAACGTCCTGACTTTC.

The chain links TRBV5-1 to TRBJ2-1, with 9 bases lining up with TRBD2. V gave up 0 bases and J gave up 2 bases; unmatched junction bases: 3. Germline values: CDR1 SGHRS, CDR2 YFSETQ. The CDR3 consists of 16 residues. CDR3 sequence: CASSLAGGGAYNEQFF. CDR3 DNA sequence: TGCGCCAGCAGCTTGGCGGGCGGGGGGGCCTACAATGAGCAGTTCTTC. The variable domain in full, completed from reference TRBV5-1 and TRBJ2-1, reads KAGVTQTPRYLIKTRGQQVTLSCSPISGHRSVSWYQQTPGQGLQFLFEYFSETQRNKGNFPGRFSGRQFSNSRSEMNVSTLELGDSALYLCASSLAGGGAYNEQFFGPGTRLTVL.